Listed below are T cell receptor beta chains from one sample, sequenced in a study of blood T cell repertoires in COVID-19. Some clones are missing from TCRdb's copy, which holds only in-frame ones; the method was immunoSEQ multiplex PCR. The data contain about 120,000 clones, 81% of them singletons. Material: peripheral blood. The source of these receptors is a man younger than 45 with COVID-19, enrolled during active disease. CDR3s include the opening cysteine and the closing phenylalanine or tryptophan. The D gene is left open where the match is weak. The size entry is marked missing in some rows and otherwise reads once, few, many or a size class.

j_gene: TRBJ1-2
v_gene: TRBV7-9
d_gene: TRBD1
abundance: -
CDR3aa: CASSSRDRGIYGYTF
CDR3nt: TGTGCCAGCAGCTCTCGGGACAGGGGCATCTATGGCTACACCTTC

j_gene: TRBJ1-1
v_gene: TRBV7-9
d_gene: -
abundance: -
CDR3aa: CASSQINRDTAFF
CDR3nt: TGTGCCAGCAGCCAGATCAACAGGGATACAGCTTTCTTT

j_gene: TRBJ1-2
v_gene: TRBV28
d_gene: -
abundance: -
CDR3aa: CASSLGSPNYGYTF
CDR3nt: TGTGCCAGCAGTTTGGGCAGTCCTAACTATGGCTACACCTTC

j_gene: TRBJ2-1
v_gene: TRBV7-8
d_gene: -
abundance: -
CDR3aa: CASSLLPRAVSYNEQFF
CDR3nt: TGTGCCAGCAGCTTACTACCGCGGGCCGTCTCCTACAATGAGCAGTTCTTC

j_gene: TRBJ2-3
v_gene: TRBV6-4
d_gene: TRBD2
abundance: -
CDR3aa: CASSLSGGSTDTQYF
CDR3nt: TGTGCCAGCAGCCTTAGCGGGGGGAGCACAGATACGCAGTATTTT

j_gene: TRBJ1-2
v_gene: TRBV11-2
d_gene: -
abundance: -
CDR3aa: CASSLRQNYGYTF
CDR3nt: TGTGCCAGCAGTCTCAGACAGAACTATGGCTACACCTTC

j_gene: TRBJ2-3
v_gene: TRBV19
d_gene: TRBD1
abundance: -
CDR3aa: CASSTDREGTQYF
CDR3nt: TGTGCCAGTAGTACCGACAGGGAAGGTACGCAGTATTTT

j_gene: TRBJ1-1
v_gene: TRBV10-3
d_gene: -
abundance: -
CDR3aa: CAISDGGVNTEAFF
CDR3nt: TGTGCCATCAGTGATGGGGGCGTGAACACTGAAGCTTTCTTT

j_gene: TRBJ2-1
v_gene: TRBV7-3
d_gene: TRBD1
abundance: -
CDR3aa: CASSLEQGAHFF
CDR3nt: TGTGCCAGCAGCTTAGAACAGGGGGCGCATTTCTTC

j_gene: TRBJ2-7
v_gene: TRBV7-2
d_gene: TRBD1
abundance: few
CDR3aa: CASRARQGSYEQYF
CDR3nt: TGTGCCAGCAGAGCCCGACAGGGGAGCTACGAGCAGTACTTC

j_gene: TRBJ1-2
v_gene: TRBV4-1
d_gene: -
abundance: -
CDR3aa: CASSQGDSNYGYTF
CDR3nt: TGCGCCAGCAGCCAAGGTGACAGTAACTATGGCTACACCTTC

j_gene: TRBJ1-2
v_gene: TRBV30
d_gene: TRBD1
abundance: -
CDR3aa: CAWSPGQGVGYTF
CDR3nt: TGTGCCTGGAGTCCCGGACAGGGTGTCGGCTACACCTTC

j_gene: TRBJ1-6
v_gene: TRBV9
d_gene: -
abundance: few
CDR3aa: CASRGGETYNSPLHF
CDR3nt: TGTGCCAGCAGGGGGGGGGAAACCTATAATTCACCCCTCCACTTT

j_gene: TRBJ2-6
v_gene: TRBV19
d_gene: -
abundance: -
CDR3aa: CASSILGIPTGANVLTF
CDR3nt: TGTGCCAGTAGTATACTGGGCATCCCCACGGGGGCCAACGTCCTGACTTTC

j_gene: TRBJ2-5
v_gene: TRBV3-1/TRBV3-2
d_gene: TRBD2
abundance: -
CDR3aa: CASSPPMSGGQETQYF
CDR3nt: TGTGCCAGCAGCCCGCCCATGAGCGGGGGACAAGAGACCCAGTACTTC

j_gene: TRBJ2-2
v_gene: TRBV5-8
d_gene: -
abundance: many
CDR3aa: CASRMRNTGELFF
CDR3nt: TGTGCCAGCAGAATGAGGAACACCGGGGAGCTGTTTTTT

j_gene: TRBJ1-1
v_gene: TRBV12-3/TRBV12-4
d_gene: -
abundance: -
CDR3aa: CASSLDAFEVAFF
CDR3nt: TGTGCCAGCAGTTTAGATGCGTTTGAAGTTGCTTTCTTT